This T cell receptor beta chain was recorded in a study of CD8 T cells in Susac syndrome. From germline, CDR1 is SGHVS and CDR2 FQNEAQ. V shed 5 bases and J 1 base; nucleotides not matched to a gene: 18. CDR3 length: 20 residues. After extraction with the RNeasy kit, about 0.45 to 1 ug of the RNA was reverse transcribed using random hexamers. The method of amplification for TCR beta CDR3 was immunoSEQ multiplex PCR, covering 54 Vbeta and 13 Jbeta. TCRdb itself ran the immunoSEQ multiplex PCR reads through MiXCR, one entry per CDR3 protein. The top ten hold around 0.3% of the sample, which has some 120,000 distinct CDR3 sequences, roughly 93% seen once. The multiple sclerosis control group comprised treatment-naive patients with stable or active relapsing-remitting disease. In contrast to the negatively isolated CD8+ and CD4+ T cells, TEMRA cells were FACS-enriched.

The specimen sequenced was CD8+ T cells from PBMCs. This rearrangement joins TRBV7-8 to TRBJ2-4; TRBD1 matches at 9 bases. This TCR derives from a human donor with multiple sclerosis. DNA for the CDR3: TGTGCCAGCAGCACAGACCGGGACAGGGAACCTCCTGTGGCCAAAAACATTCAGTACTTC. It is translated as CASSTDRDREPPVAKNIQYF.